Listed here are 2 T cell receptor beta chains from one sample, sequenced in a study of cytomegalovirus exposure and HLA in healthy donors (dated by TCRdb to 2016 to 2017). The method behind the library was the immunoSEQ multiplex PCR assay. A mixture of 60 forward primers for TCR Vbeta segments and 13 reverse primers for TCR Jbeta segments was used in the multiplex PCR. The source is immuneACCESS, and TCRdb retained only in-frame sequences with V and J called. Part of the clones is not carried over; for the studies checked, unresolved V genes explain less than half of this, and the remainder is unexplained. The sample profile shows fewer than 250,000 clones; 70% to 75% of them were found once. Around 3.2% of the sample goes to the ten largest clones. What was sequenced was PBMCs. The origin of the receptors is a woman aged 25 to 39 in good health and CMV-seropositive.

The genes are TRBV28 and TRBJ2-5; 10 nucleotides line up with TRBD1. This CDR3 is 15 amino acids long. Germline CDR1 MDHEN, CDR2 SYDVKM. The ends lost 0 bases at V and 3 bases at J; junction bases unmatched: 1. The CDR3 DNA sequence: TGTGCCAGCAGTTTATGGGGGACAGGGGAAGAGACCCAGTACTTC. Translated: CASSLWGTGEETQYF.

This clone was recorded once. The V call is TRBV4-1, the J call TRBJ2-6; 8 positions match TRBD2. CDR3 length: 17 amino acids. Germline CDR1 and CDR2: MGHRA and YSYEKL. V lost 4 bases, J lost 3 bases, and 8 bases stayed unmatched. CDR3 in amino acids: CASSPHGRAGGANVLTF. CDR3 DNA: TGCGCCAGCAGCCCCCACGGGAGGGCCGGTGGGGCCAACGTCCTGACTTTC.